The 21 T cell receptor beta chains below come from one sample, sequenced in a study of blood T cell repertoires in COVID-19. Some clones are missing from TCRdb's copy, which holds only in-frame ones; the method was immunoSEQ multiplex PCR. The data contain approximately 200,000 clones, almost 90% of them seen just once; the ten biggest clones take up 1.5%. Material: peripheral blood. The receptors come from a man aged 18 to 29 with active or convalescent COVID-19.

The gene calls are TRBV4-1 and TRBJ1-1; no clear D. This CDR3 comprises 14 residues. Germline values: CDR1 MGHRA, CDR2 YSYEKL. With 9 bases removed from V and 0 bases from J, the gap between germline ends came to 14 bases. Here the CDR3 reads CASGVGSMNTEAFF. The CDR3 DNA follows: TGCGCCAGTGGGGTCGGGAGCATGAACACTGAAGCTTTCTTT.

The chain carries TRBV10-1 and TRBJ2-2; maybe TRBD2 (6 bases). V lost 0 bases, J lost 10 bases, and 15 bases lay in between. CDR1 is WNHNN and CDR2 is SYGVQD in the germline V gene (reference sequence). The CDR3 loop spans 15 amino acids. This CDR3 reads CASSESLSGVEELFF. CDR3 DNA: TGCGCCAGCAGTGAGTCGTTATCGGGAGTCGAGGAGCTGTTTTTT.

V usage is TRBV4-2 and J usage is TRBJ2-2; 7 bases match TRBD2. Trimming removed 0 bases from V and 6 bases from J; junction bases left unmatched: 1. This CDR3 region has 14 residues. Looked up from germline, CDR1 is LGHNA and CDR2 is YNFKEQ. In DNA, the CDR3 is TGTGCCAGCAGCCAAGAAGCGGGGCCCGGGGAGCTGTTTTTT. It codes for CASSQEAGPGELFF.

The V and J genes are TRBV7-9 and TRBJ2-1; 11 bases are a match to TRBD1. The germline V gene has CDR1 SEHNR and CDR2 FQNEAQ (reference sequence). V lost 7 bases and J lost 9; bases outside the gene matches: 14. The CDR3 loop spans 16 amino acids. The CDR3 spells CASISTGTGGIGEQFF. Here the CDR3 DNA reads TGTGCCAGCATCTCAACCGGGACAGGGGGGATCGGTGAGCAGTTCTTC.

This clone was seen more than once but under ten times. The chain combines TRBV28 with TRBJ1-3; maybe TRBD1 (5 bases). Germline values: CDR1 MDHEN, CDR2 SYDVKM. V was clipped by 1 base and J by 0 bases, with 13 bases between them. The CDR3 sequence is 17 residues long. DNA for the CDR3: TGTGCCAGCAGTTTATATGCTGGCCAGGGCTCTGGAAACACCATATATTTT. This gives the protein CASSLYAGQGSGNTIYF.

In this sample, this clone turned up once. This chain joins TRBV7-6 and TRBJ1-1; 7 positions match TRBD1. Germline V gives CDR1 SGHVS, CDR2 FNYEAQ. V was clipped by 5 bases and J by 5 bases; unmatched bases: 5. CDR3 length equals 13 residues. The CDR3 sequence is CASSRQGGTEAFF. CDR3 DNA sequence: TGTGCCAGCAGCCGACAGGGCGGGACTGAAGCTTTCTTT.

This clone was picked up a small number of times. The genes are TRBV7-2 and TRBJ1-6; TRBD1 agrees at 8 bases. This CDR3 comprises 17 residues. Trimming removed 5 bases from V and 8 bases from J; junction bases left unmatched: 14. The germline CDR1 and CDR2 sequences are SGHTA and FQGNSA. CDR3: CASSPNLRQGKDSPLHF. As DNA, the CDR3 is TGTGCCAGCAGCCCGAACTTACGACAGGGGAAGGATTCACCCCTCCACTTT.

In nucleotides, the CDR3 is TGTGCCTGGAGTCGACTAGCGGGATACAATGAGCAGTTCTTC. Protein product: CAWSRLAGYNEQFF. The chain employs TRBV30 and TRBJ2-1, with 11 positions matching TRBD2. The CDR3 sequence is 14 residues long. Germline lookup yields CDR1 GTSNPN and CDR2 SVGIG (reference sequence). J gave up 4 bases and V 2 bases, and 1 base lay outside the gene matches.

The gene calls are TRBV4-3 and TRBJ2-1; D perhaps matches TRBD1 (5 bases). The CDR3 is 19 residues long. The germline CDR1 and CDR2 sequences are LGHNA and YSLEER. Between the trimmed V and J ends, which lost 0 bases and 8 bases, there was a span of 26 bases. In DNA form, the CDR3 reads TGCGCCAGCAGCCAAGATATGAGTTTGTACAGGAGTAGTATTGATGAGCAGTTCTTC. Encoded protein: CASSQDMSLYRSSIDEQFF.

This sequence joins TRBV5-4 and TRBJ2-2; 9 bases are a match to TRBD1. This CDR3 has 19 amino acids. Germline loops: CDR1 SGHNT, CDR2 YYREEE (reference sequence). V gave up 0 bases and J gave up 3 bases; unmatched junction bases: 12. CDR3 DNA: TGTGCCAGCAGCTTGGCCGGGACAGGGACGATGTGGGACACCGGGGAGCTGTTTTTT. Protein product: CASSLAGTGTMWDTGELFF. Using reference TRBV5-4 and TRBJ2-2 for the parts outside the CDR3, the full variable domain is ETGVTQSPTHLIKTRGQQVTLRCSSQSGHNTVSWYQQALGQGPQFIFQYYREEENGRGNFPPRFSGLQFPNYSSELNVNALELDDSALYLCASSLAGTGTMWDTGELFFGEGSRLTVL.

The V call is TRBV9, the J call TRBJ2-7; D call uncertain. Trimming took off 3 bases at V and 7 bases at J, with 17 bases between the two ends. The length of the CDR3 is 14 residues. Per the germline V gene, CDR1 is SGDLS and CDR2 is YYNGEE. CDR3 sequence (DNA): TGTGCCAGCAGCGGGAGCTTGGCAACGGGTGAGCAGTACTTC. Its translation is CASSGSLATGEQYF.

CDR3 DNA: TGTGCCAGTAGTATCGTGGGACTAGCGACCGAGCAGTACTTC. As protein: CASSIVGLATEQYF. The chain uses TRBV19 and TRBJ2-7, with 10 bases that match TRBD2. The V segment lost 3 bases and the J segment 6 bases; nucleotides outside the gene matches: 5. Germline CDR1 is LNHDA and CDR2 is SQIVND (reference sequence). There are 14 residues in the CDR3.

CDR3 in amino acids: CASSLASRQGLYSNQPQHF. The DNA for the CDR3 is TGTGCCAGCAGCTTAGCGTCGAGACAGGGGCTCTATAGCAATCAGCCCCAGCATTTT. V gene TRBV7-8 combines with J gene TRBJ1-5; 8 bases are shared with TRBD1. This CDR3 has 19 residues. CDR1 and CDR2 from the germline V gene are SGHVS and FQNEAQ. Germline trimming cut 0 bases from V and 0 bases from J; bases unmatched to any gene: 10.

This clone has a single count. The rearrangement links TRBV6-6 to TRBJ1-2; TRBD1 is a possible D gene (5 bases). Germline loops: CDR1 MNHNY, CDR2 SVGAGI (reference sequence). V shed 6 bases and J shed 6 bases, with 17 bases lying between them. CDR3 length: 14 amino acids. The CDR3 nucleotides are TGTGCCAGCAGCACCCCCAGGGTACGGGATGGCTACACCTTC. Protein product: CASSTPRVRDGYTF.

Here the CDR3 reads CAWSPTRETQYF. The CDR3 coding sequence is TGTGCCTGGAGCCCCACGCGAGAGACCCAGTACTTC. V usage is TRBV30 and J usage is TRBJ2-5; D is ambiguous. The CDR3 loop spans 12 amino acids. V shed 3 bases and J shed 4 bases, with 9 bases lying between them. Germline V CDR1 and CDR2: GTSNPN, SVGIG (reference sequence).

V is TRBV4-3 and J is TRBJ1-2, with a possible D match to TRBD1 (6 bases). V gave up 0 bases and J gave up 7 bases, with 15 bases separating them. There are 15 residues in the CDR3. CDR1 is LGHNA and CDR2 is YSLEER in the germline V gene. The CDR3 region has the DNA TGCGCCAGCAGCCAAGAAGCGGCAGGGGCGCCTGGCTACACCTTC. Translating it yields CASSQEAAGAPGYTF.

The V and J genes are TRBV12-5 and TRBJ2-2; TRBD1 matches at 9 bases. The ends lost 7 bases at V and 7 bases at J; junction bases unmatched: 7. There are 14 residues in the CDR3. CDR1 and CDR2 from the germline V gene are LGHNT and FRNRAP. The CDR3 loop is CASARTGVHGELFF. CDR3 DNA sequence: TGTGCTAGTGCCCGGACAGGGGTTCACGGGGAGCTGTTTTTT.

The chain employs TRBV5-1 and TRBJ1-1; 11 bases line up with TRBD1. Germline V CDR1 and CDR2: SGHRS, YFSETQ. CDR3 size: 16 residues. V was pared by 3 bases and J by 0 bases, with 4 bases of the junction left unmatched. CDR3 sequence: CASSYGQGAMNTEAFF. Written as DNA, the CDR3 is TGCGCCAGCAGCTATGGACAGGGGGCGATGAACACTGAAGCTTTCTTT. Variable domain in full (rest from reference TRBV5-1 and TRBJ1-1): KAGVTQTPRYLIKTRGQQVTLSCSPISGHRSVSWYQQTPGQGLQFLFEYFSETQRNKGNFPGRFSGRQFSNSRSEMNVSTLELGDSALYLCASSYGQGAMNTEAFFGQGTRLTVV.

This sequence joins TRBV5-6 and TRBJ1-2, with unresolved D. Deletions cut 2 bases from V and 4 bases from J, with 12 bases between. Germline V lookup: CDR1 SGHDT, CDR2 YYEEEE. This CDR3 has 14 residues. CDR3 bases: TGTGCCAGCAGCTTTTGGCCGGGGATCTATGGCTACACCTTC. Its translation: CASSFWPGIYGYTF.

The gene calls are TRBV25-1 and TRBJ2-2, with 8 bases matching TRBD1. Germline values: CDR1 MGHDK, CDR2 SYGVNS. J was trimmed by 3 bases and V by 5 bases; bases with no gene match: 5. The CDR3 loop spans 15 amino acids. The CDR3 is CASSQWTGYTGELFF. The DNA of the CDR3 is TGTGCCAGCAGTCAATGGACAGGGTACACCGGGGAGCTGTTTTTT.

The V call is TRBV6-5, the J call TRBJ1-2, with a possible D match to TRBD1 (5 bases). The CDR3 extends over 16 amino acids. From germline, CDR1 is MNHEY and CDR2 SVGAGI. Trimming removed 0 bases from V and 5 bases from J, with 16 bases in between. CDR3 nucleotides: TGTGCCAGCAGTTACTCGCGCAGGGCACCAACTTATGGCTACACCTTC. Its protein product is CASSYSRRAPTYGYTF.